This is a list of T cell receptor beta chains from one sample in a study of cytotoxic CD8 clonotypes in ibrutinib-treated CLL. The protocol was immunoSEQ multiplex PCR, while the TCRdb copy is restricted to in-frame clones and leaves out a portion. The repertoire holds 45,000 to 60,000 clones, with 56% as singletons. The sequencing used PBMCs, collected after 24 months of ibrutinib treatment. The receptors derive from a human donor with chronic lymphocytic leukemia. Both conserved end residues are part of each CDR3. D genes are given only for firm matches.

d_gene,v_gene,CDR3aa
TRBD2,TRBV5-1,CASSSTSGYEQYF
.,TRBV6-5,CATRGVNTEAFF
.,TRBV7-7,CASSLSWVFGNTIYF
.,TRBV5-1,CASSLSGPQETQYF
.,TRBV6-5,CASRTATNNEQFF
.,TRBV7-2,CASAFDRITYEQYF
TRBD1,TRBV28,CASRKGQSYGYTF
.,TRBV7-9,CASSFGTNYGYTF
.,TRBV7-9,CASSLGTREQYF
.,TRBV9,CASSQSNIQYF
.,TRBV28,CASSLPGWNTEAFF
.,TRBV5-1,CASSTQGAGANVLTF
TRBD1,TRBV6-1,CASSDRQGIEAFF
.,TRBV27,CASKGVYHEKLFF
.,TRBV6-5,CASSRDTSNPTEAFF
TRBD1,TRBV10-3,CAISDWTGMVETQYF
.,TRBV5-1,CASSFRDEQFF
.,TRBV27,CASSFSLSGANVLTF
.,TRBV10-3,CAIRGLGDSPLHF
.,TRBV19,CASSMHRTYLVPQHF
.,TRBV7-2,CASSLNRASGTQYF
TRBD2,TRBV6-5,CASSPTSGRGETQYF
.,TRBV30,CAWGGTSNAGELFF